Reported below is one T cell receptor (beta chain). The antigen is not known. The entry originates in a study of beta chain features in type 1 diabetes. Broader study findings: Shortening that was moderate but significant affected the TCRB CDR3s of Type 1 diabetes patients in all four CD4+ subsets. Any HLA type influence on TCRB rearrangement was left unresolved here.

Every donor had blood drawn once into heparin, around 120 mL on average. Sorting with CD45RO/CCR7/CD25/CD127/CD95/CD27 yielded naive, central memory, regulatory and stem-like memory CD4+ cells. Expressed TCRB transcripts were sequenced after all isolated RNA was converted to cDNA. Only in-frame clones appear in the TCRdb table, and some are missing; sequencing was by immunoSEQ multiplex PCR. The data contain 200,000 to 250,000 clones, about a tenth of them singletons. This CDR3 contains 11 residues. The germline gives CDR1 SQVTM, CDR2 ANQGSEA. Sequenced: central memory CD4+ T cells from blood. The receptor was isolated from a man younger than 35 in good health. V usage is TRBV29-1 and J usage is TRBJ2-1, with D perhaps matching TRBD2 (5 bases). The CDR3 nucleotides are TGCAGTGGGAGCACCTACAATGAGCAGTTCTTC. Amino acid sequence: CSGSTYNEQFF.